This T cell receptor (beta chain) was obtained from a study of shared clonotypes between healthy human individuals. The V gene's germline CDR1 is MNHEY and CDR2 SVGAGI. V dropped 6 bases and J dropped 1 base, with 9 bases sitting between them. The CDR3 contains 14 residues. Sequenced by immunoSEQ multiplex PCR; TCRdb stores in-frame clones only, minus some. The sample shows about 1.5 million clones, approximately 98% of them seen only once. The sequenced sample was naive CD4+ T cells sorted from blood. Subset noted: CD45RA+ positively selected. The receptor was isolated from a man aged 25 to 45 in good health. The rearrangement links TRBV6-5 to TRBJ2-2; tentatively, D is TRBD1 (5 bases). The CDR3 reads CASSRQMNTGELFF. In nucleotides, the CDR3 is TGTGCCAGCAGCCGACAGATGAACACCGGGGAGCTGTTTTTT.